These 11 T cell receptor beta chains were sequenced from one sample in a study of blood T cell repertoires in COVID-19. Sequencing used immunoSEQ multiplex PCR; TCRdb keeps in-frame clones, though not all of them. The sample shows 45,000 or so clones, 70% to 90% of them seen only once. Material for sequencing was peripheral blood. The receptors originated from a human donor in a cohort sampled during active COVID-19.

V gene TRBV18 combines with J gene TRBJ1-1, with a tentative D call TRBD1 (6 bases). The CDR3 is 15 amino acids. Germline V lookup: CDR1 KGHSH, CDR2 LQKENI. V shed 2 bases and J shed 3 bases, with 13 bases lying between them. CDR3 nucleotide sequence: TGTGCCAGCTCACCATCAGACAGGCGGTACACTGAAGCTTTCTTT. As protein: CASSPSDRRYTEAFF. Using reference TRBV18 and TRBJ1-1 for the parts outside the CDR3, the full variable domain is NAGVMQNPRHLVRRRGQEARLRCSPMKGHSHVYWYRQLPEEGLKFMVYLQKENIIDESGMPKERFSAEFPKEGPSILRIQQVVRGDSAAYFCASSPSDRRYTEAFFGQGTRLTVV.

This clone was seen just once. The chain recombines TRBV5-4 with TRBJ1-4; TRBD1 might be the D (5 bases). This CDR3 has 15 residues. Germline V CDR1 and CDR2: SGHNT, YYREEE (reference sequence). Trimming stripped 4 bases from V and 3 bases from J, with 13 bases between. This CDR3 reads CASSPTGGSNEKLFF. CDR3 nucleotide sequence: TGTGCCAGCAGCCCTACGGGGGGGTCTAATGAAAAACTGTTTTTT.

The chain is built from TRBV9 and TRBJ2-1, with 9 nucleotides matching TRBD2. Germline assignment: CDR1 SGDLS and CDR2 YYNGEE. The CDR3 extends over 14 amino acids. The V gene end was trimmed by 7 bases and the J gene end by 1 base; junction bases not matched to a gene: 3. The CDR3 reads CASSSGISYNEQFF. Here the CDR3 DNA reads TGTGCCAGCTCTAGCGGGATTTCCTACAATGAGCAGTTCTTC.

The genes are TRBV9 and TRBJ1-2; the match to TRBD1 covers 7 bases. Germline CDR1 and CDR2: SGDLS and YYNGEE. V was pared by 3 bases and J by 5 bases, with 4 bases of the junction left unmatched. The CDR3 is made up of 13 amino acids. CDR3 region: CASSGQQGYGYTF. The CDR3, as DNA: TGTGCCAGCAGCGGACAACAGGGGTATGGCTACACCTTC.

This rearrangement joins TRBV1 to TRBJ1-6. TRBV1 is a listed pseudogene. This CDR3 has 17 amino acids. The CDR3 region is CTSSQERRLSYNSPLHF. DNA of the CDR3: TGCACCAGCAGCCAAGAACGCAGACTCTCCTATAATTCACCCCTCCACTTT.

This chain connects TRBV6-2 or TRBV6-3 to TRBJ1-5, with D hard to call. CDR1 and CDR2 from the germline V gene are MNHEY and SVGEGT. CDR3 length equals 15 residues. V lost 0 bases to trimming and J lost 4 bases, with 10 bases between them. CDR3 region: CASSYSGRTNQPQHF. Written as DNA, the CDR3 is TGTGCCAGCAGTTACTCCGGACGGACTAATCAGCCCCAGCATTTT.

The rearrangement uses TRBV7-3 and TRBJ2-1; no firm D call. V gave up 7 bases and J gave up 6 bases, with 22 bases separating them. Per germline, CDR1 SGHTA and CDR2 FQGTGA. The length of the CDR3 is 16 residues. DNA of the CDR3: TGTGCCAGCACCCTCCACCCCAGTCCGCTGATCAATGAGCAGTTCTTC. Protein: CASTLHPSPLINEQFF.

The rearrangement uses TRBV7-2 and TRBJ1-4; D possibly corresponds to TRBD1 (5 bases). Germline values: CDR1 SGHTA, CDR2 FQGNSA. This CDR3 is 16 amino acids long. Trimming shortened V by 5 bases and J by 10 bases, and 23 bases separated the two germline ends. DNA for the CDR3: TGTGCCAGCAGCCCCGACGGGACTCGGGGGAACGGAAAACTGTTTTTT. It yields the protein CASSPDGTRGNGKLFF.

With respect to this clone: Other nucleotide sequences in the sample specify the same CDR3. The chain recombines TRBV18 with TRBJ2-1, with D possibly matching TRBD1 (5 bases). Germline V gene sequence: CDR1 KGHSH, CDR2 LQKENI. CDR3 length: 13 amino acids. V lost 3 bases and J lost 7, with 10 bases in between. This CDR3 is CASSPSRDNEQFF. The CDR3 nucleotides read TGTGCCAGCTCACCGTCCAGGGATAATGAGCAGTTCTTC.

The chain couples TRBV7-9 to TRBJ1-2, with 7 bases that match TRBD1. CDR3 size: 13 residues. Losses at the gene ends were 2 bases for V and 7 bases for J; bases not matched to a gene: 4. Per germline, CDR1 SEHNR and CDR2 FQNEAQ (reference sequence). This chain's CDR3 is CASSLSTGSGYTF. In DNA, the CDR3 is TGTGCCAGCAGCTTATCGACAGGGAGTGGCTACACCTTC.

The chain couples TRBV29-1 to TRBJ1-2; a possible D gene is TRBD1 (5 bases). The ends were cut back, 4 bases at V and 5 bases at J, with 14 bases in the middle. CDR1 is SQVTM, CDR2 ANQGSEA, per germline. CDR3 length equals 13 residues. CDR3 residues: CSVVGQGRYGYTF. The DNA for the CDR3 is TGCAGCGTTGTTGGCCAGGGCAGATATGGCTACACCTTC.